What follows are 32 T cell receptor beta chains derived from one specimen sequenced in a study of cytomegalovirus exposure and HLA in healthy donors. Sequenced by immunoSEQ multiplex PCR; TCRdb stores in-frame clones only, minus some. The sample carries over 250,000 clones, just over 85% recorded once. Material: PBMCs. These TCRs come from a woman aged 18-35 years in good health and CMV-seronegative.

The CDR3 bases are TGTGCCAGCAGTACCTCCCAGGGGGAAAAACTGTTTTTT. This encodes CASSTSQGEKLFF. This chain links TRBV28 with TRBJ1-4; possibly TRBD1 for D (6 bases). Trimming left V 5 bases short and J 8 bases short, with 12 bases between. In germline, CDR1 is MDHEN, CDR2 SYDVKM. CDR3 size: 13 residues.

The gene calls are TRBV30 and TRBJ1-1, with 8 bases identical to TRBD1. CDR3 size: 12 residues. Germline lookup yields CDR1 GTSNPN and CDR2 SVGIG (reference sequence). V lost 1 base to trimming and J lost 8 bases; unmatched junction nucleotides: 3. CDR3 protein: CAWSGGQAEAFF. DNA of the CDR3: TGTGCCTGGAGTGGGGGACAGGCCGAAGCTTTCTTT.

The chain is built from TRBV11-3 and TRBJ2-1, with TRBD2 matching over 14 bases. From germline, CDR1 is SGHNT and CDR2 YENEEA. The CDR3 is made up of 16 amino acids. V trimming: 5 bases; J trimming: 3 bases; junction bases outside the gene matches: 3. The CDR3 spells CASSTGTSGGYNEQFF. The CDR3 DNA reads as TGTGCCAGCAGCACCGGGACTAGCGGGGGCTACAATGAGCAGTTCTTC.

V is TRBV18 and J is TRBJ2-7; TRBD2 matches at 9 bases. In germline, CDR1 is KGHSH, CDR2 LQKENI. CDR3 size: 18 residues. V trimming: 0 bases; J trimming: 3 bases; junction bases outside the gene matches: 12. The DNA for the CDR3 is TGTGCCAGCTCACCACCGGGAGCGCGAGCGGGGGGTCTCTACGAGCAGTACTTC. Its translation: CASSPPGARAGGLYEQYF. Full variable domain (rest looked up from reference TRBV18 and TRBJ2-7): NAGVMQNPRHLVRRRGQEARLRCSPMKGHSHVYWYRQLPEEGLKFMVYLQKENIIDESGMPKERFSAEFPKEGPSILRIQQVVRGDSAAYFCASSPPGARAGGLYEQYFGPGTRLTVT.

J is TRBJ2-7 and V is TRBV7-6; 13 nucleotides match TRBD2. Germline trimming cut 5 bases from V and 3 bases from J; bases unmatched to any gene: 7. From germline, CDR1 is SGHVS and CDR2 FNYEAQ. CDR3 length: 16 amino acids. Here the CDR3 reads CASSPRTSGSNYEQYF. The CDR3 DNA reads TGTGCCAGCAGCCCCAGGACTAGCGGGAGTAACTACGAGCAGTACTTC.

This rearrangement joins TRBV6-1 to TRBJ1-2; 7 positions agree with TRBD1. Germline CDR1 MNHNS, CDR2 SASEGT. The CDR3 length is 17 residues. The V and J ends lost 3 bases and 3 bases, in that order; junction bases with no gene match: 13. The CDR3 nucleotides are TGTGCCAGCAGTGAGGGGACAGCCCCCCGTTATTACTATGGCTACACCTTC. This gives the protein CASSEGTAPRYYYGYTF.

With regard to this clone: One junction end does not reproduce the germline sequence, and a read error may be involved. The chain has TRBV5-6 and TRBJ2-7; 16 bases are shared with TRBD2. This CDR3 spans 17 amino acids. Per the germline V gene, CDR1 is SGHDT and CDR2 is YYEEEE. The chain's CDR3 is CASRLGLAGGRLDEQYF. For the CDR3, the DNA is TGTGCCAGCAGATTGGGACTAGCGGGAGGGCGTTTGGACGAGCAGTACTTC.

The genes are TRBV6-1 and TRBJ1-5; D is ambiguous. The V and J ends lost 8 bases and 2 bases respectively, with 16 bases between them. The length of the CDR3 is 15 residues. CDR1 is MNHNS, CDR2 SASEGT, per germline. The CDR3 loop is CASGRALYGNQPQHF. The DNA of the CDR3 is TGTGCCAGCGGTCGAGCCCTGTATGGCAATCAGCCCCAGCATTTT.

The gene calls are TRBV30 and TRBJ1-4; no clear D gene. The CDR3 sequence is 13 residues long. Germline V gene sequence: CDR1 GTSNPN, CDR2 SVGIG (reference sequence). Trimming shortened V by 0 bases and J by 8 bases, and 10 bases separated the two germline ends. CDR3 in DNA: TGTGCCTGGAGTGTACGAGGTTCCGAAAAACTGTTTTTT. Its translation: CAWSVRGSEKLFF.

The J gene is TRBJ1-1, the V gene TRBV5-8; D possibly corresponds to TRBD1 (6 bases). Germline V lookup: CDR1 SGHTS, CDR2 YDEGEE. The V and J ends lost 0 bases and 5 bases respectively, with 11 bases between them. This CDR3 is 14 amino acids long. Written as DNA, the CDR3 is TGTGCCAGCAGCTTGGCAGGGGCCGGGACTGAAGCTTTCTTT. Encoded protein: CASSLAGAGTEAFF.

This CDR3 reads CASTTGIRGRMYTEAFF. The CDR3 DNA reads TGTGCCAGCACCACCGGGATAAGGGGGCGGATGTACACTGAAGCTTTCTTT. This chain joins TRBV13 and TRBJ1-1; 7 bases match TRBD1. From germline, CDR1 is PRHDT and CDR2 FYEKMQ (reference sequence). Germline trimming cut 7 bases from V and 3 bases from J; bases unmatched to any gene: 17. This CDR3 has 17 amino acids.

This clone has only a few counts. The CDR3 sequence is CASSLHFSPYEQYF. In DNA, the CDR3 is TGCGCCAGCAGCCTTCATTTTAGCCCCTACGAGCAGTACTTC. This chain links TRBV5-1 with TRBJ2-7; D remains unclear. Germline CDR1 is SGHRS and CDR2 is YFSETQ. CDR3 length: 14 residues. Trimming cost V 4 bases and J 2 bases, with 13 bases left between them.

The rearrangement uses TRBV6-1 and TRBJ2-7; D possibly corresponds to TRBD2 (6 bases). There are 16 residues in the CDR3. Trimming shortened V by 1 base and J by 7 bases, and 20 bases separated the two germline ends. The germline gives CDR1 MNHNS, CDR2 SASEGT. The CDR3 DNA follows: TGTGCCAGCAGTGAAGGGGGCGGGGCCGTAGTGGAGGAGCAGTACTTC. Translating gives CASSEGGGAVVEEQYF.

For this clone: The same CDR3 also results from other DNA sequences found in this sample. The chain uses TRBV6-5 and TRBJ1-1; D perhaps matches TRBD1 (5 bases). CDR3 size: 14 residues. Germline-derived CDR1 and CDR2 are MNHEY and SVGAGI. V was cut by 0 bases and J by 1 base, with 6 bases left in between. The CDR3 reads CASSYSGGNTEAFF. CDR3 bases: TGTGCCAGCAGTTACTCGGGGGGGAACACTGAAGCTTTCTTT.

The CDR3 here is CASSPRNTGELFF. The CDR3 DNA is TGTGCCAGCAGTCCGAGAAACACCGGGGAGCTGTTTTTT. This sequence joins TRBV27 and TRBJ2-2; no clear D. The V end was cut by 5 bases, the J end by 2 bases, with 6 bases between. Germline CDR1 is MNHEY and CDR2 is SMNVEV (reference sequence). This CDR3 is built from 13 residues.

The CDR3 nucleotides read TGTGCCAGCAGTGAAGGTAGCGGGAGCTCCTACGAGCAGTACTTC. Its translation is CASSEGSGSSYEQYF. The chain recombines TRBV6-1 with TRBJ2-7, with 9 bases identical to TRBD2. The CDR3 runs 15 residues. The V and J ends lost 1 base and 0 bases, in that order; junction bases with no gene match: 1. Germline V gene sequence: CDR1 MNHNS, CDR2 SASEGT.

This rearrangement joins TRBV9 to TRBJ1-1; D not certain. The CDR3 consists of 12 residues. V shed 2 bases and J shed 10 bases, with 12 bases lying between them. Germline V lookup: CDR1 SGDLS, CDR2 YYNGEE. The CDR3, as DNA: TGTGCCAGCAGCGTTGGCACAGTAGGAGCTTTCTTT. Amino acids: CASSVGTVGAFF.

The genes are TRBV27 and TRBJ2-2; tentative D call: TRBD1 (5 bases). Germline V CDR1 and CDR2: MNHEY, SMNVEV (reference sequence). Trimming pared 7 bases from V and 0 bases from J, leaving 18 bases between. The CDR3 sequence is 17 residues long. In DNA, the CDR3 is TGTGCCAGCACCAAGACAGAGCCCATTTCGAACACCGGGGAGCTGTTTTTT. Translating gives CASTKTEPISNTGELFF.

This CDR3 reads CASRSRQGANNEQFF. The CDR3 DNA is TGTGCCAGCAGGAGTCGGCAGGGGGCTAACAATGAGCAGTTCTTC. The rearrangement uses TRBV7-9 and TRBJ2-1; 8 nucleotides line up with TRBD1. The CDR3 covers 15 residues. V lost 6 bases and J lost 5; bases outside the gene matches: 9. Germline assignment: CDR1 SEHNR and CDR2 FQNEAQ (reference sequence).

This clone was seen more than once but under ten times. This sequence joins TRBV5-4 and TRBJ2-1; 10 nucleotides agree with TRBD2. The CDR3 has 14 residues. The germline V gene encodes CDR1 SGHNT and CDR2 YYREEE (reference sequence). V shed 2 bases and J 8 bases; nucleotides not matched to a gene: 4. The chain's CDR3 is CASSLAGGPDEQFF. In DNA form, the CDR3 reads TGTGCCAGCAGCTTAGCGGGAGGGCCGGATGAGCAGTTCTTC. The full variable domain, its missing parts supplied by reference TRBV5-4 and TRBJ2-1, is ETGVTQSPTHLIKTRGQQVTLRCSSQSGHNTVSWYQQALGQGPQFIFQYYREEENGRGNFPPRFSGLQFPNYSSELNVNALELDDSALYLCASSLAGGPDEQFFGPGTRLTVL.

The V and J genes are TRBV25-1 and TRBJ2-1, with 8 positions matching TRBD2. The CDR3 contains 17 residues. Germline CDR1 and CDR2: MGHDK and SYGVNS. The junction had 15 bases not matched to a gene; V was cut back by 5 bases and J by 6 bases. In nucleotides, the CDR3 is TGTGCCAGCAGTACTGTGAGTCGGGAGGGCCCTTCCAATGAGCAGTTCTTC. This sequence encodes CASSTVSREGPSNEQFF.

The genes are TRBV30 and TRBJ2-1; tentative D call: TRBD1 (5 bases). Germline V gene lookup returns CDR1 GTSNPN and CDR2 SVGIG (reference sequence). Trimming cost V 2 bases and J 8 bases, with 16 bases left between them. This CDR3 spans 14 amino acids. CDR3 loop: CAWSKFTGFDEQFF. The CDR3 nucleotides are TGTGCCTGGAGTAAATTCACAGGATTCGATGAGCAGTTCTTC.

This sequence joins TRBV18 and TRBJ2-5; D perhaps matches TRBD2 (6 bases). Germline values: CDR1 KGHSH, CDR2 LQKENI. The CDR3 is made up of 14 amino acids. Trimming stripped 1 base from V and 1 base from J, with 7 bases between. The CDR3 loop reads CASSPLAAQETQYF. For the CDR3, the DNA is TGTGCCAGCTCACCACTAGCGGCCCAAGAGACCCAGTACTTC.

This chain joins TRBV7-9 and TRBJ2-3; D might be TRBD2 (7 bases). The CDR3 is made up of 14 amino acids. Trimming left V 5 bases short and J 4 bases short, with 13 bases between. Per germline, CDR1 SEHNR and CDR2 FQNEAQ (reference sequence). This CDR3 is CASSRGGTPDTQYF. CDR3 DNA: TGTGCCAGCAGCCGGGGAGGGACACCAGATACGCAGTATTTT.

CDR3 bases: TGTGCCAGCTCACCTGACAGGGGGGACAATCAGCCCCAGCATTTT. Its translation is CASSPDRGDNQPQHF. The gene calls are TRBV18 and TRBJ1-5; 9 nucleotides line up with TRBD1. This CDR3 contains 15 residues. Germline V gene lookup returns CDR1 KGHSH and CDR2 LQKENI. J gave up 3 bases and V 3 bases, and 3 bases lay outside the gene matches.

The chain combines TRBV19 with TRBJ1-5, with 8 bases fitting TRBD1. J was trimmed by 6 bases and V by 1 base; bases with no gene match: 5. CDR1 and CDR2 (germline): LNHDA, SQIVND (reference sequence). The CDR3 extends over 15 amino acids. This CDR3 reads CASSIGQGAFQPQHF. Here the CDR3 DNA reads TGTGCCAGTAGTATAGGGCAGGGGGCTTTTCAGCCCCAGCATTTT.

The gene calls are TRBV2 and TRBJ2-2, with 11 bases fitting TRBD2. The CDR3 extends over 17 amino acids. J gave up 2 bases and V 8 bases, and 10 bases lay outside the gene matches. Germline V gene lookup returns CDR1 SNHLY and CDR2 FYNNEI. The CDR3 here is CASDPLAGGLNTGELFF. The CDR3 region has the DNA TGTGCCAGCGATCCCCTAGCGGGAGGCCTTAACACCGGGGAGCTGTTTTTT.

The CDR3 DNA reads TGTGCCAGCGGAGGGTATTCCGGGGAGCTGTTTTTT. It translates to CASGGYSGELFF. This chain connects TRBV28 to TRBJ2-2; tentatively, D is TRBD2 (6 bases). Per the germline V gene, CDR1 is MDHEN and CDR2 is SYDVKM. The CDR3 runs 12 residues. Trimming took off 8 bases at V and 6 bases at J, with 10 bases between the two ends. Full variable domain (remainder filled in from reference TRBV28 and TRBJ2-2): DVKVTQSSRYLVKRTGEKVFLECVQDMDHENMFWYRQDPGLGLRLIYFSYDVKMKEKGDIPEGYSVSREKKERFSLILESASTNQTSMYLCASGGYSGELFFGEGSRLTVL.

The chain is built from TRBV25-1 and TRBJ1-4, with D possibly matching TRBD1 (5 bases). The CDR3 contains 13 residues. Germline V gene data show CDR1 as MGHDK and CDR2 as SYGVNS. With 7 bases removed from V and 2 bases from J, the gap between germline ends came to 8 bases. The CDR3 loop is CASIGGTNEKLFF. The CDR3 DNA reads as TGTGCCAGCATCGGGGGTACTAATGAAAAACTGTTTTTT.

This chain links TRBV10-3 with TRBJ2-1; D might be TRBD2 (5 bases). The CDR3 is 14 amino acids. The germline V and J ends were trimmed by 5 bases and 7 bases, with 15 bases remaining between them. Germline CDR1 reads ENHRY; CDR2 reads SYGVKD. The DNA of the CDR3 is TGTGCCATCAGTCCTAGCTCTCCTGGTAATGAGCAGTTCTTC. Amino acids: CAISPSSPGNEQFF.

The CDR3 loop is CASSEFGARNTIYF. CDR3 bases: TGTGCCAGCAGTGAATTTGGGGCAAGAAACACCATATATTTT. The chain has TRBV25-1 and TRBJ1-3; D might be TRBD1 (5 bases). CDR3 size: 14 residues. V gave up 1 base and J gave up 5 bases, with 9 bases separating them. From germline, CDR1 is MGHDK and CDR2 SYGVNS.

The CDR3 DNA sequence: TGTGCCTGGACCCCGGCAGGTATTGGAAACACCATATATTTT. It specifies CAWTPAGIGNTIYF. The rearrangement joins TRBV30 to TRBJ1-3; D is unresolved. V was cut by 4 bases and J by 3 bases, with 13 bases left in between. Germline V gene sequence: CDR1 GTSNPN, CDR2 SVGIG (reference sequence). This CDR3 contains 14 residues.